The TCR beta chain under discussion was sequenced for a study of cytomegalovirus exposure and HLA in healthy donors. Study-wide results and limits: Researchers counted roughly 150 TCR beta chains as cytomegalovirus-associated. Both high specificity and high sensitivity reportedly marked the classifier's diagnosis of cytomegalovirus status.

On this clone itself: Its specificity is unknown. Other DNA sequences in the same sample also yield this CDR3.

In the PCR, 60 Vbeta and 13 Jbeta primers were used. The table came from immunoSEQ multiplex PCR; TCRdb's copy has only in-frame clones and leaves some out. The profile shows roughly 150,000 clones, around 73% of them singletons. Deletions cut 1 base from V and 4 bases from J, with 7 bases between. CDR1 SGHTA and CDR2 FQGTGA come from the germline V gene. The length of the CDR3 is 13 residues. The receptor's source is a male donor in good health and CMV-seronegative. The specimen was PBMCs. This chain connects TRBV7-3 to TRBJ2-5, with TRBD2 as a possible D gene (6 bases). The CDR3 is CASSLRGGETQYF. The CDR3 nucleotides read TGTGCCAGCAGCTTAAGGGGAGGAGAGACCCAGTACTTC.